The present entry profiles one T cell receptor (beta chain) with its context. This clonotype was recorded once. The target of this receptor is not known. No much larger clonotype is one base removed from it; base qualities were not supplied. One read represents weak support. RNA was extracted using the RNeasy kit, and roughly 0.5 to 1 microgram was reverse transcribed with random hexamers. TCR beta CDR3 regions were amplified with the immunoSEQ multiplex PCR assay covering 54 Vbeta and 13 Jbeta segments. PCR amplification bias was corrected by using a synthetic template baseline for primer optimization and computational correction. The paper's processing steps were these. Reads were assigned to V, D and J genes according to IMGT and analyzed in immunoSEQ Analyzer, with only productive sequences retained. Clonality was computed as one minus Shannon entropy normalized by log2 of the number of productive unique sequences. For each patient and control, public and private clones were evaluated within the 100 most prevalent clones. Susac-specific clones were defined as absent from healthy and MS cohorts, around 980 published viral clones and other ImmuneACCESS disease sequences. TCRdb redid the processing of the public reads, applying fastp at Q25 and MiXCR, and retained in-frame beta chains. Rows with a matching CDR3 protein are joined into one entry that keeps the most common DNA and genes. These V and J calls are TCRdb output, not the study's own analysis. The sample table records roughly 160,000 distinct CDR3 sequences; approximately 95% of these occur just once. The top ten clonotypes cover about 0.12% of the sample.

This sample was taken from a study of CD8 T cells in Susac syndrome (dated by TCRdb to about 2019). The study in broad terms: Among the sequenced Susac syndrome patients, over five had clinically active disease and eight or nine were in clinical remission. Repertoire sequencing was used to test whether CD8+ T cell activation and differentiation in Susac syndrome was antigen driven. At blood withdrawal, Susac syndrome patients were either therapy-naive, taking corticosteroids (in some cases with IVIg as well), or taking IVIg alone.

V is pruned by 5 bases and J by 10 bases, leaving 5 bases of the junction without a gene match. Including cysteine and phenylalanine, the CDR3 has 13 amino acids. Only the CDR3 portion is preserved as DNA: 39 bases, with reading frame beginning at the first base. High-throughput TCR beta sequencing profiled peripheral blood CD8+ and CD4+ T cells from healthy donors, Susac syndrome patients and multiple sclerosis patients. Susac syndrome patients met recently defined diagnostic criteria for definite or probable disease. Bulk CD8+ and CD4+ T cells were purified by magnetic negative isolation, while CD8+ TEMRA cells were enriched using FACS. Blood was collected in EDTA tubes and processed within 24 hours, with PBMCs isolated through density gradient centrifugation. PBMCs intended for TCR sequencing were cryopreserved in liquid nitrogen and thawed later in a water bath at 37 degrees C. Purity of sorted or isolated CD4+, CD8+ and CD8+ TEMRA cells was at least 90%.

General findings and caveats noted by the study authors: In patients with Susac syndrome, the CD4+ T cell repertoire showed no detectable clonal expansion. The number of individuals in the TCR sequencing and HLA analysis was acknowledged as relatively small.

The TCR comes from a human donor with Susac syndrome. The sample consisted of CD4+ T cells from PBMCs. Here the chain combines TRBV12-3 or TRBV12-4 and TRBJ2-1; 10 nucleotides in the junction match TRBD2. The CDR3 reads CASSESGRGEQFF. The base sequence is TGTGCCAGCAGTGAGAGCGGGAGGGGCGAGCAGTTCTTC.